This TCR beta chain derives from a study of blood T cell repertoires in COVID-19. Libraries were prepared by immunoSEQ multiplex PCR; TCRdb keeps only in-frame clonotypes and omits some of them. The sample includes some 100,000 clones, 80% to 95% of them seen just once. CDR3 length: 17 residues. The sequence was collected from a man between 60 and 70 years old with acute or convalescent COVID-19. This chain links TRBV21-1 with TRBJ2-3; no DNA check was done on the table's D call, TRBD1. TRBV21-1 is reported as a pseudogene. Source material: peripheral blood. This CDR3 reads CASSKPQGCPSTDTQYF. The CDR3 DNA follows: TGTGCCAGCAGCAAACCACAGGGATGCCCTAGCACAGATACGCAGTATTTT.